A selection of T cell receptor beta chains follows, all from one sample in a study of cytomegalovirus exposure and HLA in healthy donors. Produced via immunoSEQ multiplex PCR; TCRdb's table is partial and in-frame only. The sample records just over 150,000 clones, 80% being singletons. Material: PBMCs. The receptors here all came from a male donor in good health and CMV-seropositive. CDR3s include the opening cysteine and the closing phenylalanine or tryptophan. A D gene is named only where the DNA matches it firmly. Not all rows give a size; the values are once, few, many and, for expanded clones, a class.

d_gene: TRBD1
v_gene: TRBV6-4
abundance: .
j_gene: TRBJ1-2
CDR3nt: TGTGCCAGCAGTGACTCACAGGGGGCGCCGATCTATGGCTACACCTTC
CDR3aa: CASSDSQGAPIYGYTF

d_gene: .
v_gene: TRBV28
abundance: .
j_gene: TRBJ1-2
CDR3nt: TGTGCCAGCAGTAGCGGATTGATCTATGGCTACACCTTC
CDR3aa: CASSSGLIYGYTF

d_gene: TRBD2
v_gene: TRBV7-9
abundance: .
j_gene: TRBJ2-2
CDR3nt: TGTTCCAGCAGCTCCCCGGGGGAGGGAAGGGCCGGGGAGCTGTTTTTT
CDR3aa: CSSSSPGEGRAGELFF

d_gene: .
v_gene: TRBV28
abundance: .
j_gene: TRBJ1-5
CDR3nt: TGTGCCAGCAGTTTTTCCCGTGGGGCCGGAAACCCCTTAAATCAGCCCCAGCATTTT
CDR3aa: CASSFSRGAGNPLNQPQHF

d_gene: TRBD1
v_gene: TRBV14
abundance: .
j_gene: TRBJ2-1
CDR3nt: TGTGCCAGCAGCCGAACAGGGGGCGCCGCCTACAATGAGCAGTTCTTC
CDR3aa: CASSRTGGAAYNEQFF

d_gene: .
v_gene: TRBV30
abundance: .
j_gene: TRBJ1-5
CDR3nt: TGTGCCTGGAGTGTACATGAAGGCTGGGCCGGCAATCAGCCCCAGCATTTT
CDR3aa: CAWSVHEGWAGNQPQHF

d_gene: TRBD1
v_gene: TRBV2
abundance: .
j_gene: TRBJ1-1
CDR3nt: TGTGCCAGCACCCGGACAGGGGGCTTGAACACTGAAGCTTTCTTT
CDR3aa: CASTRTGGLNTEAFF

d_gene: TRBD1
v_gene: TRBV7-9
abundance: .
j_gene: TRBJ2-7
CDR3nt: TGTGCCAGCAGCTTACCGGGACAGGGGTCCTCCTACGAGCAGTACTTC
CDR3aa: CASSLPGQGSSYEQYF

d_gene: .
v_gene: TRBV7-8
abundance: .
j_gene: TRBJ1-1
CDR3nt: TGTGCCAACATCCGGGATGACATTTCTGAAGCTTTCTTT
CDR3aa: CANIRDDISEAFF

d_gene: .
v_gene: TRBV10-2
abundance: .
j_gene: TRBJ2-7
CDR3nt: TGCGCCAGCAGTGGGCCCACTAGCTCCTACGAGCAGTACTTC
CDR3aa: CASSGPTSSYEQYF

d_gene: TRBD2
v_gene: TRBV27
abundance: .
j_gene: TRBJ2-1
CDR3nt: TGTGCCAGCAGGAGAGGCGCGGGAGGCTCCACCCTCTTC
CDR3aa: CASRRGAGGSTLF

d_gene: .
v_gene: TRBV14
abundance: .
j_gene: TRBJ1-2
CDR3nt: TGTGCCAGCAGCCAAGCTCGAAGTGGCGGAATCTATGGCTACACCTTC
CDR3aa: CASSQARSGGIYGYTF

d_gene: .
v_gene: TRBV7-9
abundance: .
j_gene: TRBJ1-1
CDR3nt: TGTGCCAGCAGCTTAGTCCCGTCCCCTGAAGCTTTCTTT
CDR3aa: CASSLVPSPEAFF

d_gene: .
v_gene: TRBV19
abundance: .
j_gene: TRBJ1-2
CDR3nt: TGTGCCAGTACCGATCGAGGGCTCTATGGCTACACCTTC
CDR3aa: CASTDRGLYGYTF

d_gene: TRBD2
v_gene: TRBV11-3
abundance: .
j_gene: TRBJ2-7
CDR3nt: TGTGCCAGCCGAGGGGTAGCGGGGATATCCTACGAGCAGTACTTC
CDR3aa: CASRGVAGISYEQYF

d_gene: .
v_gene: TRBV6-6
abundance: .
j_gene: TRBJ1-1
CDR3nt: TGTGCCAGCACCGATCAGGGTGAAGCTTTCTTT
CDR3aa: CASTDQGEAFF

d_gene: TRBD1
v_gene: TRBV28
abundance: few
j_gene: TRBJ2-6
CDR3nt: TGTGCCAGCAGGGGGACACAGGGGGCCCTAGCGGGGGCCAACGTCCTGACTTTC
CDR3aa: CASRGTQGALAGANVLTF

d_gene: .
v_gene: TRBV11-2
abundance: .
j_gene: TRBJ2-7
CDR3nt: TGTGCCAGCAGCTTGGAGACGGGGAACTCCTACGAGCAGTACTTC
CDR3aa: CASSLETGNSYEQYF

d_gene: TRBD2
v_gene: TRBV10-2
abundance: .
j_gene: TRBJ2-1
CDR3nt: TGCGCCAGCAGCCCTTTCGGTAGCGGGAGATTCGGTGGAGAGAATGAGCAGTTCTTC
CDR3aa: CASSPFGSGRFGGENEQFF

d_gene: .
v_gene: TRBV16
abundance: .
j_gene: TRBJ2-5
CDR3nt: TGTGCCAGCAGCCAACCAGGGCAAGAGACCCAGTACTTC
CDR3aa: CASSQPGQETQYF

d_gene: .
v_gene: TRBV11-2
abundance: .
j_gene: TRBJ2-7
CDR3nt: TGTGCCAGCAGCTTAGATCAGGGGCTCGCCTACGAGCAGTACTTC
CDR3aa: CASSLDQGLAYEQYF

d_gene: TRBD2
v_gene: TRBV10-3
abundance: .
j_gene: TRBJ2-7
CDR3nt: TGTGCCATCAGTGTGAGGCTAGCGGGAGCGATCTCCCACGAGCAGTACTTC
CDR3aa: CAISVRLAGAISHEQYF

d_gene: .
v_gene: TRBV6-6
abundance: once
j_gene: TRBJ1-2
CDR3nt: TGTGCCAGCAGCCGTGATGGCTACACCTTC
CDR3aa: CASSRDGYTF

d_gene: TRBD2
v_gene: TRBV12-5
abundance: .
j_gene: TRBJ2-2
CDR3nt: TGTGCTAGTGGCCCCCCTAGCGGGAGGGCCGGGGAGCTGTTTTTT
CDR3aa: CASGPPSGRAGELFF

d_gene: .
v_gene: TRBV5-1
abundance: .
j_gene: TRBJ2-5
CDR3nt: TGCGCCAGCAGCTGGACATTGGTGGGGGAGACCCAGTACTTC
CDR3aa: CASSWTLVGETQYF

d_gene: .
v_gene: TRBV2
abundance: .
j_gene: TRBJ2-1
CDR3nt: TGTGCCAGCAGTACTTCCGGGTCCTCCTACAATGAGCAGTTCTTC
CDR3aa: CASSTSGSSYNEQFF

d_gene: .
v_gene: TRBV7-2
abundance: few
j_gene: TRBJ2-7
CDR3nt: TGTGCCAGCAGAACGACAGGCGGCGTGAACGAGCAGTACTTC
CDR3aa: CASRTTGGVNEQYF

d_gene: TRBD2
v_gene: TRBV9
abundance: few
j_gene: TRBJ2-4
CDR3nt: TGTGCCAGCAGCGTCGGACTAGCGAAAGGGGGGAAAAACATTCAGTACTTC
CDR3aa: CASSVGLAKGGKNIQYF

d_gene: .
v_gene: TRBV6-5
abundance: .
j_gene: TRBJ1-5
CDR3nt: TGTGCCAGCAGTACCCAGGGTAAGAATCAGCCCCAGCATTTT
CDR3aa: CASSTQGKNQPQHF

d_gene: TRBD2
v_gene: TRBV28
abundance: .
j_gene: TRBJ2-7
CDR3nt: TGTGCCAGCAGTTTTGCTAGCGGCTCCTACGAGCAGTACTTC
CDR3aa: CASSFASGSYEQYF

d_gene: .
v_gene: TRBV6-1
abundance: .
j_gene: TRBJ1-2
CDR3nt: TGTGCCAGTAAGGGGCCAGGATACAGCTATGGCTACACCTTC
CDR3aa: CASKGPGYSYGYTF

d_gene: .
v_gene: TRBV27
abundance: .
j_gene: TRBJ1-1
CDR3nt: TGTGCCAGCAGCTTATCGGGCCGCACTGAAGCTTTCTTT
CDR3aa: CASSLSGRTEAFF

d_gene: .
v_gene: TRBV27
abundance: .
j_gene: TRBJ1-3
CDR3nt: TGTGCCAGCAGTTCGGGGAACACCATATATTTT
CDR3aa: CASSSGNTIYF

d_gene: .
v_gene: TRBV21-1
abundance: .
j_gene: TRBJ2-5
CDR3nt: TGTGCCAGCAGCAAACTAGACAGGGTCGCAGAGACCCAGTACTTC
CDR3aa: CASSKLDRVAETQYF

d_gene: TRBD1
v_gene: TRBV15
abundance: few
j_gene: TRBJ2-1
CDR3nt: TGTGCCACCAGCGGAAAAAGACAGGGGGGCTACAATGAGCAGTTCTTC
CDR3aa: CATSGKRQGGYNEQFF

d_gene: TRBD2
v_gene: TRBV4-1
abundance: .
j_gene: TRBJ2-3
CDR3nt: TGCGCCAGCAGCCAAGATACGACTAGCGGGATGCCAGATACGCAGTATTTT
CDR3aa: CASSQDTTSGMPDTQYF

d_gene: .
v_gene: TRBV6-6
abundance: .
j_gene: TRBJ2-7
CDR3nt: TGTGCCAGCAGTTACCGGCAGGGGAATTCAGAGCAGTACTTC
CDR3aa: CASSYRQGNSEQYF

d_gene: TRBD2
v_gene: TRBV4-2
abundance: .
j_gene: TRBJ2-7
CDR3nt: TGTGCCAGCAGCCAAGATCCGGGACTAGCATACGAGCAGTACTTC
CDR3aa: CASSQDPGLAYEQYF

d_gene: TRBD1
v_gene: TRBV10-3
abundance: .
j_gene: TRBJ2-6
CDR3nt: TGTGCCATCAGTGACAGGGGGCACTCCTCTGGGGCCAACGTCCTGACTTTC
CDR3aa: CAISDRGHSSGANVLTF

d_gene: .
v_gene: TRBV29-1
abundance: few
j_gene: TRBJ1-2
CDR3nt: TGCAGCGGTGGGGAGAACTATGGCTACACCTTC
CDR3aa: CSGGENYGYTF

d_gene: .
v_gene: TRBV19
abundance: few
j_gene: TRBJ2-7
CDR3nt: TGTGCCAGTAGTATAGGGGCGGGAAGCTCCTACGAGCAGTACTTC
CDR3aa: CASSIGAGSSYEQYF

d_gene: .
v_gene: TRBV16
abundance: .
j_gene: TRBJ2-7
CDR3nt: TGTGCCAGCAGCCAATCAGGAGGCTTAATGAACTACGAGCAGTACTTC
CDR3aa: CASSQSGGLMNYEQYF

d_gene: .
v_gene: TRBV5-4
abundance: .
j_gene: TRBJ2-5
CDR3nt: TGTGCCAGCAGCTTGGGGGCAGGGCAAGAGACCCAGTACTTC
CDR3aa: CASSLGAGQETQYF

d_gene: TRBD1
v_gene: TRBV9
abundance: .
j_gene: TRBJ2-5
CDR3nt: TGTGCCGGCAGCCCCACAGGGGGCTATTTGGAGACCCAGTACTTC
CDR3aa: CAGSPTGGYLETQYF

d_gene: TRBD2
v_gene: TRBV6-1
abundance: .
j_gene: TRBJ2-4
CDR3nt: TGTGCCAGCGCAGGGACTAGCGGTAACATTCAGTACTTC
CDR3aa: CASAGTSGNIQYF

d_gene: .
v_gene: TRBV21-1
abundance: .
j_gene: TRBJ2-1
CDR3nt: TGTGCCAGCAGCAAAAAGAAGGGGCCAGACAATGAGCAGTTCTTC
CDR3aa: CASSKKKGPDNEQFF

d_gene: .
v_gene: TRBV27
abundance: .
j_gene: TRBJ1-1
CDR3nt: TGTGCCAGCAGTTTCGGATCCGGGGGGAACACTGAAGCTTTCTTT
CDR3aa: CASSFGSGGNTEAFF

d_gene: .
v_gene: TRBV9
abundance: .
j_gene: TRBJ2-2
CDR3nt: TGTGCCAGCAGCGTAGTGTTTCGGGACACCGGGGAGCTGTTTTTT
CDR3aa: CASSVVFRDTGELFF

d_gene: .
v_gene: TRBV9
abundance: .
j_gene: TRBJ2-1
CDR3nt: TGTGCCAGCAGCGGAGCCGGCGTGGGATCAACCAAAGGGGATGAGCAGTTCTTC
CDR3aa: CASSGAGVGSTKGDEQFF

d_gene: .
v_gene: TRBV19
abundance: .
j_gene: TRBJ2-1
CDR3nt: TGTGCCAGTAGTATCCGGGACTCCACCTACAATGAGCAGTTCTTC
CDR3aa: CASSIRDSTYNEQFF